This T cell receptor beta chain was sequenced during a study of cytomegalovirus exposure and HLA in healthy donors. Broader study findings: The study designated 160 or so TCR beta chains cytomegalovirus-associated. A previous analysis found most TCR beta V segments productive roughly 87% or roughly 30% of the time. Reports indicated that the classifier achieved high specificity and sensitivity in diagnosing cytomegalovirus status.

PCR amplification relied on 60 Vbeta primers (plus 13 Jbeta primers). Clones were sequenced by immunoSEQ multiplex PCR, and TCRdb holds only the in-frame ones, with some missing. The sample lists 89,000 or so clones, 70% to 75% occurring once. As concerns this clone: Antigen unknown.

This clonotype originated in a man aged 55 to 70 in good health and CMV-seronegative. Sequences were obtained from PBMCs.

The CDR3 nucleotides read TGTGCCAGCAGTTACTCCCCCCTCTACGAGCAGTACTTC. The encoded protein is CASSYSPLYEQYF. The genes are TRBV6-5 and TRBJ2-7; unclear D gene. V lost 0 bases and J lost 3, with 6 bases in between. The length of the CDR3 is 13 residues. Germline values: CDR1 MNHEY, CDR2 SVGAGI.